This is a list of T cell receptor beta chains from one sample in a study of blood T cell repertoires in COVID-19. Produced via immunoSEQ multiplex PCR; TCRdb's table is partial and in-frame only. This sample has roughly 65,000 clones, with 60% to 85% found just once. Sequencing was carried out using peripheral blood. These receptors all come from a man aged 60-69 years with acute or convalescent COVID-19. Each CDR3 is given with its conserved first and last residue. The order of the fields is V gene, CDR3 protein.

TRBV19,CASSSPGQGAPVPYGYTF
TRBV21-1,CASSKGSGGVNNEQFF
TRBV7-2,CASSLGPSGGQETQYF
TRBV29-1,CSVARSPGYTF
TRBV24-1,CATSGTGGETQSYF
TRBV21-1,CASGEGYRANYGYTF
TRBV2,CASSELTGTSNEKLFF
TRBV20-1,CSASGGEAFF
TRBV10-3,CATRAGERYNEQFF
TRBV7-2,CASSLGQGYGYTF
TRBV5-4,CASSFLASPGAQYF
TRBV4-1,CASSQGTVNTEAFF
TRBV7-2,CASSSTGTLMNTEAFF
TRBV14,CASSQDAQLTVNTEAFF
TRBV4-3,CASSQGPGDRVLF
TRBV9,CASSPGAYDSNQPQHF
TRBV27,CASSSDPGGRSEQYF
TRBV5-8,CASSGSGQETQYF
TRBV2,CASGTGDYNEQFF
TRBV5-1,CASRGGSGGLFGETQYF
TRBV5-1,CASSSGTGLYNEQFF
TRBV29-1,CSVGTGGALDTQYF
TRBV6-2/TRBV6-3,CASSYNRVGTEAFF
TRBV3-1/TRBV3-2,CASTRRAGGNNEQFF
TRBV18,CASSPVTAASETQYF
TRBV4-1,CASSQFELSLTEAFF
TRBV6-6,CASRGTGAYSNQPQHF
TRBV5-1,CASSSGQVTGELFF
TRBV30,CAWSKTALREQFF
TRBV9,CASSVQGDNSPLHF
TRBV19,CASSIESYIRQTNYGYTF
TRBV3-1/TRBV3-2,CASSPGGEYGYTF
TRBV19,CASSTQLAGGGTDTQYF
TRBV5-6,CASSAGGWAQYF
TRBV5-7,CASSLHPAAVQETQYF
TRBV7-3,CASSPPGGPDNEQFF
TRBV7-2,CASSPPGLADIQYF
TRBV12-3/TRBV12-4,CASSFTRTYEQYF
TRBV29-1,CSVGGRDQPQHF
TRBV3-1/TRBV3-2,CASSLGTASSGNTIYF
TRBV2,CASSEAGGSTEAFF
TRBV14,CASSQEGQLFYGYTF
TRBV4-3,CASSQDAGLFNQPQHF
TRBV5-4,CASSYRQGDETQYF
TRBV14,CASSRFWGGGTEAFF
TRBV5-8,CASSLTTGGVLGTQYF
TRBV10-1,CASSGYSGGPGTDTQYF
TRBV10-1,CASSPTGGKSNEQFF
TRBV7-2,CASSSYAGAYGYTF
TRBV5-1,CASSKLQGPNEQFF
TRBV6-5,CASSRASAGFGYTF
TRBV7-3,CASSSELAGGLNEQFF
TRBV30,CAWSVFRGGAYNEQFF
TRBV25-1,CASSENWGTGHGYTF
TRBV5-1,CASSLDPAGTEAFF
TRBV2,CASSERLAGGGEQFF
TRBV27,CASSRSRINTEAFF
TRBV5-4,CASSLAMDSWGEQFF
TRBV4-2,CASSQGWGDGYTF